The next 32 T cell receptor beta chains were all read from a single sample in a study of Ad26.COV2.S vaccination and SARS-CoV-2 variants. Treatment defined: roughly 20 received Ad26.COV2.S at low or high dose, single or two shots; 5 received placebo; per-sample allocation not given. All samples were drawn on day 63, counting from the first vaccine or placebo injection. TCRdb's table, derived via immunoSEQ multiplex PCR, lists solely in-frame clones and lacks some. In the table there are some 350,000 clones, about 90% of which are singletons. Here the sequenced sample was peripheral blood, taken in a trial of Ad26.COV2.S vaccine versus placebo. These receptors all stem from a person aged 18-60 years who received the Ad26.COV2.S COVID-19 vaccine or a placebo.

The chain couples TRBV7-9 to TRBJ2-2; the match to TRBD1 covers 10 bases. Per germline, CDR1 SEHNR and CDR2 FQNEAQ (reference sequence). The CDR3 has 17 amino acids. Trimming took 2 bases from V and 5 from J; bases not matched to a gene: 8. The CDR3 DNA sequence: TGTGCCAGCAGCTTAAGGGGGGCGGGACAGGGGACCGGGGAGCTGTTTTTT. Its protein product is CASSLRGAGQGTGELFF.

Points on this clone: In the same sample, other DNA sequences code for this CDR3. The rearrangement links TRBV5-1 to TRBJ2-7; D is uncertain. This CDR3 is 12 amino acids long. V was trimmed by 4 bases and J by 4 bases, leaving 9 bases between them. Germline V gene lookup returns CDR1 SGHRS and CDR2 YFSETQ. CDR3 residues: CASSLVGYEQYF. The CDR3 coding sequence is TGCGCCAGCAGCCTGGTTGGGTACGAGCAGTACTTC.

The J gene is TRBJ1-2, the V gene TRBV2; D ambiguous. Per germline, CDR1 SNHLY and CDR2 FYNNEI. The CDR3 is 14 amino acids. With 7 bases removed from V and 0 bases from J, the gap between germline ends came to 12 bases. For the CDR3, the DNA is TGTGCCAGCACTCACAGCGGAGCTAACTATGGCTACACCTTC. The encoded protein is CASTHSGANYGYTF.

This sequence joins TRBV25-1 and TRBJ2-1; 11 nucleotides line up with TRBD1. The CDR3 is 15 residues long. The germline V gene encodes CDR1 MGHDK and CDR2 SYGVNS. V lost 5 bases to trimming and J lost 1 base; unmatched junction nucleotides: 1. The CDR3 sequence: CASSWDRGSYNEQFF. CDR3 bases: TGTGCCAGCAGTTGGGACAGGGGGTCCTACAATGAGCAGTTCTTC.

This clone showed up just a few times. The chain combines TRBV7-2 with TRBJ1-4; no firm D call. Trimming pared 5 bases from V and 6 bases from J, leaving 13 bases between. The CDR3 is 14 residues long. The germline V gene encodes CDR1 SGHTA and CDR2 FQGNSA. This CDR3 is CASSPFGSYEKLFF. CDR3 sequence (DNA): TGTGCCAGCAGCCCCTTCGGGAGTTATGAAAAACTGTTTTTT. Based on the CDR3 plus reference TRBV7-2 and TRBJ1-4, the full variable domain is GAGVSQSPSNKVTEKGKDVELRCDPISGHTALYWYRQSLGQGLEFLIYFQGNSAPDKSGLPSDRFSAERTGGSVSTLTIQRTQQEDSAVYLCASSPFGSYEKLFFGSGTQLSVL.

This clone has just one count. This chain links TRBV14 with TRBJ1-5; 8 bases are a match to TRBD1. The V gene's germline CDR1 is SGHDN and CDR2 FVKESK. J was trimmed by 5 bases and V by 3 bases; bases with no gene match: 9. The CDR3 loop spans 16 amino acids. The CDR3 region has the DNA TGTGCCAGCAGCCAGCACAGGGGGAGGGAGGATCAGCCCCAGCATTTT. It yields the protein CASSQHRGREDQPQHF. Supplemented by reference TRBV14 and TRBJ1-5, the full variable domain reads EAGVTQFPSHSVIEKGQTVTLRCDPISGHDNLYWYRRVMGKEIKFLLHFVKESKQDESGMPNNRFLAERTGGTYSTLKVQPAELEDSGVYFCASSQHRGREDQPQHFGDGTRLSIL.

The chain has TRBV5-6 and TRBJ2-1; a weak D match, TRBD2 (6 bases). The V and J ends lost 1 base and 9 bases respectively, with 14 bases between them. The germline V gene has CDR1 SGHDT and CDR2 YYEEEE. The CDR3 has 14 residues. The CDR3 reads CASSLLGGSGEQFF. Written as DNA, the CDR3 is TGTGCCAGCAGCTTGTTGGGAGGTTCAGGTGAGCAGTTCTTC.

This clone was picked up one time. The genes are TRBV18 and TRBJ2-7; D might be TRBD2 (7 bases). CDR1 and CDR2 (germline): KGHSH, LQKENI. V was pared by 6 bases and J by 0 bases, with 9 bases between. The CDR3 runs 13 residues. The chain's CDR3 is CASSAGASYEQYV. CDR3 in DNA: TGTGCCAGCTCGGCGGGGGCCTCCTACGAGCAGTACGTC.

CDR3 bases: TGTGCCAGCAGCCAAGTAGATAGGGATCATTATGGCTACACCTTC. It codes for CASSQVDRDHYGYTF. V gene TRBV4-2 combines with J gene TRBJ1-2; D is unresolved. Deletions cut 1 base from V and 5 bases from J, with 14 bases between. Germline CDR1 and CDR2: LGHNA and YNFKEQ. The CDR3 consists of 15 residues.

CDR3 nucleotides: TGTGCCAGCAGTTATGGTCGCGGGTTAAATCAGCCCCAGCATTTT. Protein product: CASSYGRGLNQPQHF. V is TRBV6-5 and J is TRBJ1-5, with unresolved D. Germline CDR1 and CDR2: MNHEY and SVGAGI. V lost 3 bases and J 4 bases, leaving 13 bases between the germline ends. The CDR3 contains 15 residues.

The CDR3 DNA sequence: TGTGCCAGCTCAGATAGCAATCAGCCCCAGCATTTT. Translated, it gives CASSDSNQPQHF. The V and J genes are TRBV18 and TRBJ1-5, with unresolved D. This CDR3 is 12 amino acids long. CDR1 and CDR2 (germline): KGHSH, LQKENI. V lost 5 bases and J lost 0, with 2 bases in between.

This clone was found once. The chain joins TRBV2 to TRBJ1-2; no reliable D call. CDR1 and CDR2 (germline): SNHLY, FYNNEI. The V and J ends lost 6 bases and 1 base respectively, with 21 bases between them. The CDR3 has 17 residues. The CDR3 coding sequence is TGTGCCAGCAGCGGACGGGGTGTCAGGCCGAATAACTATGGCTACACCTTC. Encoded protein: CASSGRGVRPNNYGYTF.

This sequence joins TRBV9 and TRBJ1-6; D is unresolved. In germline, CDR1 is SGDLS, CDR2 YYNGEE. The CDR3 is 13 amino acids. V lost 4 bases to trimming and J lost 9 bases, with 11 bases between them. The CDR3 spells CASSPGNGSPLHF. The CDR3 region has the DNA TGTGCCAGCAGCCCTGGTAATGGTTCACCCCTCCACTTT.

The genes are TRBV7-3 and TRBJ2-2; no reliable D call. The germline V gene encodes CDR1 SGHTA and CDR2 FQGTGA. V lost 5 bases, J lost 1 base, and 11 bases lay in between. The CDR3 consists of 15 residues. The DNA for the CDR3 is TGTGCCAGCAGCCCCGAGGTGGGGAACACCGGGGAGCTGTTTTTT. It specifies CASSPEVGNTGELFF. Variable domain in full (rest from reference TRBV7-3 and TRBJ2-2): GAGVSQTPSNKVTEKGKYVELRCDPISGHTALYWYRQSLGQGPEFLIYFQGTGAADDSGLPNDRFFAVRPEGSVSTLKIQRTERGDSAVYLCASSPEVGNTGELFFGEGSRLTVL.

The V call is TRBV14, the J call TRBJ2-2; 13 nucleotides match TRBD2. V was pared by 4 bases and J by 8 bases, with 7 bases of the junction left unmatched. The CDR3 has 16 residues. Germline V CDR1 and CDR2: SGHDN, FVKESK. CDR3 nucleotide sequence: TGTGCCAGCAGCCTCAGGACTAGCGGGAGTTCGGGGGAGCTGTTTTTT. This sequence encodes CASSLRTSGSSGELFF.

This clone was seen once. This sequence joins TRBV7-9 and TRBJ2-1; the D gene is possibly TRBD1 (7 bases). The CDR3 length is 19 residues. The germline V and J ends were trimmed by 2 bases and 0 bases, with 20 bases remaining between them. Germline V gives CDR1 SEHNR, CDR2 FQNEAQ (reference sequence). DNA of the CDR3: TGTGCCAGCAGCTTAAGGGCGGGGACAGCCCAGAGCTCCTACAATGAGCAGTTCTTC. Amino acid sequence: CASSLRAGTAQSSYNEQFF.

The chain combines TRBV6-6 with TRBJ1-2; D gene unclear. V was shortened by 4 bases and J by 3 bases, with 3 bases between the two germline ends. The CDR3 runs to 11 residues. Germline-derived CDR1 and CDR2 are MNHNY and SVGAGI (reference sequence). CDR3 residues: CASSFDYGYTF. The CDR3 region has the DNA TGTGCCAGCAGTTTTGACTATGGCTACACCTTC.

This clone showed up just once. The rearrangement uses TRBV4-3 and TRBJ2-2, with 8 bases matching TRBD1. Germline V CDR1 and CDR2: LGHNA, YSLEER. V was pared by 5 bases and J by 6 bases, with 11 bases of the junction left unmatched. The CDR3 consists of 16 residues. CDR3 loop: CASSALAGGAAGELFF. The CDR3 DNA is TGCGCCAGCAGCGCCTTGGCAGGGGGCGCCGCCGGGGAGCTGTTTTTT.

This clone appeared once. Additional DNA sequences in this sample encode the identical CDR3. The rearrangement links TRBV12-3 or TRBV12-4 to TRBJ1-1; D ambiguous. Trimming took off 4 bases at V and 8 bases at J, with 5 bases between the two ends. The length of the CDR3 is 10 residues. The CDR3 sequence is CASSSGEAFF. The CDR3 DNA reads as TGTGCCAGCAGTTCGGGAGAAGCTTTCTTT.

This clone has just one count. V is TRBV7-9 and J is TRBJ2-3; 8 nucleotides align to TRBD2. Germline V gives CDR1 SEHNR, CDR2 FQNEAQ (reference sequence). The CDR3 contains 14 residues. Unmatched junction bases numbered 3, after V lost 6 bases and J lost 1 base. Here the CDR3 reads CASRRAGGTDTQYF. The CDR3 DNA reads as TGTGCCAGCAGAAGAGCGGGGGGCACAGATACGCAGTATTTT.

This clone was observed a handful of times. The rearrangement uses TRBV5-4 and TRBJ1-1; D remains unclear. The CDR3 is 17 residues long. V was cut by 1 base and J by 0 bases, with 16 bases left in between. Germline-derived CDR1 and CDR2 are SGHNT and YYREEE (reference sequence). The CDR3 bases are TGTGCCAGCAGCTTGCCCGAGAGGGAGCTGATGAACACTGAAGCTTTCTTT. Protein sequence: CASSLPERELMNTEAFF.

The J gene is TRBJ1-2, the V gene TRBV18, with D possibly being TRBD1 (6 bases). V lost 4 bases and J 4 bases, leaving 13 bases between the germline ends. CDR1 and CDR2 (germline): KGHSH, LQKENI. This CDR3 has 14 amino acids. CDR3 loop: CASSLGGDPYGYTF. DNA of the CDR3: TGTGCCAGCTCACTAGGGGGGGATCCCTATGGCTACACCTTC.

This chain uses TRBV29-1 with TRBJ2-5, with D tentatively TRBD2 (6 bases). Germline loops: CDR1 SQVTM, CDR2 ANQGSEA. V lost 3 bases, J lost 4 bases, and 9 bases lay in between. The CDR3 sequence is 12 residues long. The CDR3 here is CSVDGGVETQYF. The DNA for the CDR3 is TGCAGCGTTGATGGAGGGGTAGAGACCCAGTACTTC.

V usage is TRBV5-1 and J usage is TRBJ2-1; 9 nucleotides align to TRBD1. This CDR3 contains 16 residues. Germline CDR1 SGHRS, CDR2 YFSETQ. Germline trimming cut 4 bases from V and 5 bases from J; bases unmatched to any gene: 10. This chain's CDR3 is CASSTGGTGTNNEQFF. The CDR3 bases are TGCGCCAGCAGCACCGGGGGGACAGGGACAAACAATGAGCAGTTCTTC.

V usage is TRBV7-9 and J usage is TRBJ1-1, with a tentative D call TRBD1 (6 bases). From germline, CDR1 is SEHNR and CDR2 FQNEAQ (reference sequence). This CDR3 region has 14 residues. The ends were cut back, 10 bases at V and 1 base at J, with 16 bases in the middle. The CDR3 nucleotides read TGTGCCACCCCACCTCTGGGGGCGAACACTGAAGCTTTCTTT. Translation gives CATPPLGANTEAFF.

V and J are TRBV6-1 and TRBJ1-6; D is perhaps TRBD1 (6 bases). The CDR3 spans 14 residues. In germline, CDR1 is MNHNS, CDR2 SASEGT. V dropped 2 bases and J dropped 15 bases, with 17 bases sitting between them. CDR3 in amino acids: CASSEQGLLKRLHF. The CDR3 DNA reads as TGTGCCAGCAGTGAACAGGGGCTTCTTAAACGCCTCCACTTT.

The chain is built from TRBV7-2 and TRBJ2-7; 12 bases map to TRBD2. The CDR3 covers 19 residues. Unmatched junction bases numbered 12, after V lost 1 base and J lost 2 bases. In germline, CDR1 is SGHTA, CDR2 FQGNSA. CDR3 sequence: CASSLGTSGTRYRPYEQYV. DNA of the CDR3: TGTGCCAGCAGCTTAGGGACTAGCGGGACCCGTTACCGACCCTACGAGCAGTACGTC.

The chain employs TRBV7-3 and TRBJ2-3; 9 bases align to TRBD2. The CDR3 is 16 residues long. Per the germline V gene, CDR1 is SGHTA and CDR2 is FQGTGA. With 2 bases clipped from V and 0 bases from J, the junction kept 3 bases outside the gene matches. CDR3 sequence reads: CASSLSAGGSTDTQYF. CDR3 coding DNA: TGTGCCAGCAGCTTATCAGCGGGAGGAAGCACAGATACGCAGTATTTT.

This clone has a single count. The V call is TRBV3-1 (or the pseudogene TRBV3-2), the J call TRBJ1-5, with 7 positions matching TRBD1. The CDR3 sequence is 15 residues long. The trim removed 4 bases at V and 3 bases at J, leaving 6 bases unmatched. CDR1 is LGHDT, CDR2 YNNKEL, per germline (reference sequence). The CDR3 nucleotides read TGTGCCAGCAGCCCTGGGACAGACTCCAATCAGCCCCAGCATTTT. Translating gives CASSPGTDSNQPQHF.

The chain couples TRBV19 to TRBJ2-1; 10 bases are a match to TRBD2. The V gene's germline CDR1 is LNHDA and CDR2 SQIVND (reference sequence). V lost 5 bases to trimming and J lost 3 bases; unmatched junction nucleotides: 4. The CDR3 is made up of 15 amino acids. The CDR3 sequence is CASSPGLADYNEQFF. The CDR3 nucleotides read TGTGCCAGTAGTCCCGGACTAGCGGACTACAATGAGCAGTTCTTC.

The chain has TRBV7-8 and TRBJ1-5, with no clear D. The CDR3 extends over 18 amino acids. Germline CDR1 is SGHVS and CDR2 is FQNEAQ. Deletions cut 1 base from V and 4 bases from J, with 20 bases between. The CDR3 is CASSLERDYEKENQPQHF. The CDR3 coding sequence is TGTGCCAGCAGCTTAGAGAGGGATTATGAAAAGGAGAATCAGCCCCAGCATTTT.

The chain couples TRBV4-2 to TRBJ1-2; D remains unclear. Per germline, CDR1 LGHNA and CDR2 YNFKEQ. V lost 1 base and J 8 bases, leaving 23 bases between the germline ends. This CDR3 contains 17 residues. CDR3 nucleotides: TGTGCCAGCAGCCAAGGGTACAGTACTACAGAATTCCACGGCTACACCTTC. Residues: CASSQGYSTTEFHGYTF.